This T cell receptor (beta chain) was obtained from a study of shared clonotypes between healthy human individuals. Some clones are missing from TCRdb's copy, which holds only in-frame ones; the method was immunoSEQ multiplex PCR. The sample carries approximately 500,000 clones, about 95% recorded once. There are 11 residues in the CDR3. Germline loops: CDR1 MDHEN, CDR2 SYDVKM. V lost 7 bases and J lost 1, with 4 bases in between. The sample comprised naive CD4+ T cells sorted from blood. Subset here: CD45RA+ positively selected. The chain carries TRBV28 and TRBJ1-1; D is unresolved. The clonotype was recovered from a young woman in good health. CDR3 in DNA: TGTGCCAGCATGGGGAACACTGAAGCTTTCTTT. It is translated as CASMGNTEAFF. The entire variable domain, with the rest obtained from reference TRBV28 and TRBJ1-1, is as follows: DVKVTQSSRYLVKRTGEKVFLECVQDMDHENMFWYRQDPGLGLRLIYFSYDVKMKEKGDIPEGYSVSREKKERFSLILESASTNQTSMYLCASMGNTEAFFGQGTRLTVV.